The 23 T cell receptor beta chains presented below share a single source sample, sequenced in a study of post-analysis software for immune sequencing data. Whole-study results and caveats: Patients showed TRBV5-6, TRBV5-1 and TRBV20-1 among five TRBV segments more frequent than in controls.

These receptors have no identified antigens. TCR beta cDNA libraries included unique molecular identifiers. TCRdb re-called the PCR reads with MiXCR, one entry per CDR3 protein. Of about 430,000 distinct CDR3 sequences in the sample, roughly 38% were seen once. The sequenced sample consisted of blood. The source is a girl aged 2 to 9 with multiple sclerosis.

As for this clonotype: Germline is not matched at one junction end, which may reflect a read error. The chain has TRBV29-1 and TRBJ1-5, with D unclear. The V gene's germline CDR1 is SQVTM and CDR2 ANQGSEA. This CDR3 spans 12 amino acids. The CDR3 region is CSVEDFNQPRHF. CDR3 DNA sequence: TGCAGCGTTGAAGACTTCAATCAGCCCCGGCATTTT.

This clonotype has more than one count but fewer than ten. The gene calls are TRBV29-1 and TRBJ2-3; 8 bases are a match to TRBD2. CDR3 length: 14 amino acids. CDR1 SQVTM and CDR2 ANQGSEA come from the germline V gene. J was trimmed by 2 bases and V by 7 bases; bases with no gene match: 8. The CDR3 bases are TGCAGCGCCGGGGGGGGGCTCAACACAGATACGCAGTATTTT. It specifies CSAGGGLNTDTQYF.

The rearrangement uses TRBV4-1 and TRBJ2-5; perhaps TRBD2 as D (5 bases). The V gene lost 0 bases and the J gene lost 4 bases, with 18 bases spanning the gap. The CDR3 is made up of 17 amino acids. CDR1 is MGHRA, CDR2 YSYEKL, per germline. The CDR3 protein is CASSQELHSRERETQYF. As DNA, the CDR3 is TGCGCCAGCAGCCAAGAGCTTCATTCTAGGGAGCGAGAGACCCAGTACTTC.

The V gene is TRBV12-5, the J gene TRBJ2-5; tentatively, D is TRBD1 (5 bases). The CDR3 sequence is 11 residues long. V lost 5 bases and J lost 12, with 13 bases in between. The V gene's germline CDR1 is LGHNT and CDR2 FRNRAP. CDR3 residues: CASGIDSAEYF. The CDR3 DNA is TGTGCTAGTGGTATAGACAGCGCGGAGTACTTC.

The CDR3 DNA follows: TGCAGTGCTAGAGCGACTAGCGGGGGGACCCACAATGAGCAGTTCTTC. Amino acid sequence: CSARATSGGTHNEQFF. The gene calls are TRBV20-1 and TRBJ2-1, with TRBD2 identical over 13 bases. This CDR3 is 16 amino acids long. CDR1 DFQATT and CDR2 SNEGSKA come from the germline V gene (reference sequence). V lost 1 base and J lost 5; bases outside the gene matches: 5.

The gene calls are TRBV10-3 and TRBJ2-7; 8 nucleotides match TRBD1. Germline CDR1 ENHRY, CDR2 SYGVKD. This CDR3 region has 14 residues. Unmatched junction bases numbered 7, after V lost 5 bases and J lost 4 bases. As DNA, the CDR3 is TGTGCCATCAGTTGGACAGGGACCTTTTACGAGCAGTACTTC. Protein product: CAISWTGTFYEQYF.

This clonotype was counted a few times. The genes are TRBV7-2 and TRBJ1-4; no reliable D call. The V gene's germline CDR1 is SGHTA and CDR2 FQGNSA. Trimming pared 5 bases from V and 4 bases from J, leaving 14 bases between. The length of the CDR3 is 15 residues. In DNA, the CDR3 is TGTGCCAGCAGCACCATGGGCGGACTTAATGAAAAACTGTTTTTT. Its translation is CASSTMGGLNEKLFF.

This clonotype has a handful of counts. The V and J genes are TRBV28 and TRBJ2-5; unclear D gene. The J call may be incorrect, as the DNA end agrees better with TRBJ2-7. Germline CDR1 is MDHEN and CDR2 is SYDVKM. The CDR3 contains 14 residues. CDR3 bases: TGTGCCAGCAGTTCTGGGTCCCCGTCCTACGAGCAGTACTTC. This sequence encodes CASSSGSPSYEQYF.

Here the CDR3 reads CASTPRGGSPLHF. CDR3 in DNA: TGTGCCAGCACCCCCAGGGGAGGTTCACCCCTCCACTTT. The V call is TRBV2, the J call TRBJ1-6; a possible D gene is TRBD1 (6 bases). Germline V gives CDR1 SNHLY, CDR2 FYNNEI. The CDR3 is 13 residues long. V was trimmed by 7 bases and J by 9 bases, leaving 13 bases between them.

The gene calls are TRBV7-3 and TRBJ2-3; D is possibly TRBD2 (5 bases). CDR1 and CDR2 from the germline V gene are SGHTA and FQGTGA. This CDR3 comprises 15 residues. The V and J ends lost 2 bases and 2 bases respectively, with 11 bases between them. This chain's CDR3 is CASSLGPAVTDTQYF. Here the CDR3 DNA reads TGTGCCAGCAGCTTAGGCCCAGCGGTCACAGATACGCAGTATTTT. Looking up the rest from reference TRBV7-3 and TRBJ2-3 gives the full variable domain: GAGVSQTPSNKVTEKGKYVELRCDPISGHTALYWYRQSLGQGPEFLIYFQGTGAADDSGLPNDRFFAVRPEGSVSTLKIQRTERGDSAVYLCASSLGPAVTDTQYFGPGTRLTVL.

This chain joins TRBV6-5 and TRBJ2-7, with 7 bases that match TRBD2. The CDR3 loop spans 15 amino acids. V lost 2 bases to trimming and J lost 1 base; unmatched junction nucleotides: 5. CDR1 MNHEY and CDR2 SVGAGI come from the germline V gene. The CDR3 reads CASSYGGRESYEQYF. The CDR3 DNA follows: TGTGCCAGCAGTTACGGCGGGAGAGAGTCCTACGAGCAGTACTTC.

The chain combines TRBV28 with TRBJ2-7; D is perhaps TRBD2 (7 bases). The germline V gene has CDR1 MDHEN and CDR2 SYDVKM. The CDR3 has 14 residues. V was pared by 4 bases and J by 2 bases, with 12 bases between. The DNA of the CDR3 is TGTGCCAGCAGTTCCCCCGGGGGGCCCTACGAGCAGTACTTC. It codes for CASSSPGGPYEQYF.

V and J are TRBV6-5 and TRBJ2-7; weak D call: TRBD2 (5 bases). V dropped 0 bases and J dropped 0 bases, with 9 bases sitting between them. CDR1 is MNHEY, CDR2 SVGAGI, per germline. CDR3 size: 15 residues. CDR3 coding DNA: TGTGCCAGCAGTTACTCATCGGGATACTCCTACGAGCAGTACTTC. Its translation is CASSYSSGYSYEQYF.

Regarding this clonotype: This may be a read error, as it is one base from a much larger clone. This rearrangement joins TRBV20-1 to TRBJ2-1; D possibly matches TRBD1 or TRBD2 (6 bases each). The germline V and J ends were trimmed by 6 bases and 7 bases, with 19 bases remaining between them. From germline, CDR1 is DFQATT and CDR2 SNEGSKA (reference sequence). This CDR3 has 14 residues. The CDR3 sequence: CSAPRGLIWNEQFF. The CDR3 DNA follows: TGCAGTGCCCCCAGGGGACTTATCTGGAATGAGCAGTTCTTC.

This clonotype was observed a few times. The chain couples TRBV29-1 to TRBJ2-3, with a possible D match to TRBD1 (5 bases). Germline CDR1 SQVTM, CDR2 ANQGSEA. This CDR3 has 16 residues. The V end was cut by 4 bases, the J end by 0 bases, with 17 bases between. The CDR3 spells CSVVSGSPSSTDTQYF. CDR3 bases: TGCAGCGTTGTGTCAGGGTCCCCTTCCAGCACAGATACGCAGTATTTT.

This clonotype was observed a handful of times. The chain joins TRBV7-9 to TRBJ2-5; no reliable D call. Germline CDR1 reads SEHNR; CDR2 reads FQNEAQ (reference sequence). V was shortened by 2 bases and J by 2 bases, with 12 bases between the two germline ends. CDR3 size: 15 residues. The CDR3 sequence: CASSLYTVRQETQYF. In nucleotides, the CDR3 is TGTGCCAGCAGCTTATATACGGTCAGGCAAGAGACCCAGTACTTC.

The chain carries TRBV7-3 and TRBJ1-5; perhaps TRBD1 as D (5 bases). Looked up from germline, CDR1 is SGHTA and CDR2 is FQGTGA. CDR3 length: 13 amino acids. The ends were cut back, 7 bases at V and 3 bases at J, with 10 bases in the middle. The DNA for the CDR3 is TGTGCCAGCACGCAGGGTTTCAATCAGCCCCAGCATTTT. This codes for CASTQGFNQPQHF.

The chain carries TRBV28 and TRBJ2-3, with 7 nucleotides matching TRBD2. Germline lookup yields CDR1 MDHEN and CDR2 SYDVKM. The CDR3 length is 12 residues. With 2 bases clipped from V and 9 bases from J, the junction kept 2 bases outside the gene matches. CDR3 loop: CASSLGLVTQYF. CDR3 DNA sequence: TGTGCCAGCAGTTTAGGACTAGTAACGCAGTATTTT.

The chain has TRBV6-5 and TRBJ2-1; 9 bases line up with TRBD1. The trim removed 6 bases at V and 7 bases at J, leaving 4 bases unmatched. CDR3 length: 13 amino acids. Germline CDR1 MNHEY, CDR2 SVGAGI. The CDR3 here is CASRRQGGNEQFF. The CDR3 region has the DNA TGTGCCAGCAGGCGACAGGGGGGGAATGAGCAGTTCTTC.

The V gene is TRBV20-1, the J gene TRBJ2-1, with TRBD2 identical over 11 bases. V lost 3 bases to trimming and J lost 3 bases; unmatched junction nucleotides: 13. The germline gives CDR1 DFQATT, CDR2 SNEGSKA (reference sequence). The CDR3 contains 18 residues. The CDR3: CSARTGDGGTSGYNEQFF. The CDR3 DNA reads as TGCAGTGCTAGGACAGGAGATGGCGGGACTAGCGGCTACAATGAGCAGTTCTTC.

The chain recombines TRBV9 with TRBJ2-5; D may be TRBD1 (5 bases). The CDR3 consists of 15 residues. Trimming took 3 bases from V and 2 from J, leaving 14 bases between them. Looked up from germline, CDR1 is SGDLS and CDR2 is YYNGEE. The CDR3, as DNA: TGTGCCAGCAGCGCCCAACCGACAGTTCAAGAGACCCAGTACTTC. Its translation is CASSAQPTVQETQYF.

V gene TRBV6-5 combines with J gene TRBJ2-1; 9 positions agree with TRBD1. The length of the CDR3 is 15 residues. Germline CDR1 and CDR2: MNHEY and SVGAGI. J lost 7 bases, V lost 4 bases, and 8 bases had no gene match. The chain's CDR3 is CASSLDRGGVNEQFF. The CDR3 bases are TGTGCCAGCAGTTTGGACAGGGGAGGTGTGAATGAGCAGTTCTTC.

The chain is built from TRBV12-3 or TRBV12-4 and TRBJ2-5, with 7 positions matching TRBD2. V gave up 6 bases and J gave up 11 bases; unmatched junction bases: 15. The CDR3 totals 14 residues. This CDR3 is CASSWTSSPMEQYF. Here the CDR3 DNA reads TGTGCCAGCAGCTGGACTAGTTCCCCCATGGAGCAGTACTTC.